The rows below give T cell receptor beta chains drawn from one sample of a study of human T cells and chemical hapten exposure. TCRdb used MiXCR to reprocess the RACE reads, holding one entry per CDR3 protein. The sample includes fewer than 500,000 distinct CDR3 sequences, around 4.8% of them seen just once. The sequences come from whole blood, collected in connection with sensitization to the hapten diphenylcyclopropenone (DPC). Source of these receptors: a woman aged 50 to 60 with alopecia areata. Some clones in this sample may be carry-over from other donors' samples. CDR3s include the opening cysteine and the closing phenylalanine or tryptophan. A D gene is named only where the DNA matches it firmly. Clone size appears in some rows only: once, few, many, or a class for an expanded clone.

CDR3	DNA	length	D	J	size	V
CASSPYNEQFF	TGTGCCAGCAGTCCCTACAATGAGCAGTTCTTC	11	NA	TRBJ2-1	many	TRBV7-2
CSATSGRGLYNEQFF	TGCAGTGCCACATCGGGGCGGGGCCTCTACAATGAGCAGTTCTTC	15	NA	TRBJ2-1	many	TRBV20-1
CASSLVPGETQYF	TGTGCCAGCAGCTTAGTCCCGGGGGAGACCCAGTACTTC	13	NA	TRBJ2-5	many	TRBV7-2
CASSPTENTGELFF	TGTGCCAGCAGCCCGACGGAGAACACCGGGGAGCTGTTTTTT	14	NA	TRBJ2-2	few	TRBV7-9
CASSLSVNTEAFF	TGTGCCAGCAGTTTATCAGTGAACACTGAAGCTTTCTTT	13	NA	TRBJ1-1	many	TRBV27
CASSRPGGSPLHF	TGTGCCAGCAGCCGACCCGGAGGGTCACCCCTCCACTTT	13	NA	TRBJ1-6	NA	TRBV7-9
CASSLQGTSGANVLTF	TGCGCCAGCAGCTTACAGGGTACCTCTGGGGCCAACGTCCTGACTTTC	16	NA	TRBJ2-6	many	TRBV5-1
CASSGVRGLKAFF	TGTGCCAGCAGTGGGGTCAGGGGGCTAAAAGCTTTCTTT	13	TRBD1	TRBJ1-1	NA	TRBV6-1
CSASDAGGTGGIYEQFF	TGCAGTGCTAGTGACGCGGGAGGGACAGGGGGAATTTATGAGCAGTTCTTC	17	TRBD1	TRBJ2-1	NA	TRBV20-1
CAWSVKGASGNTIYF	TGTGCCTGGAGTGTAAAGGGGGCTTCTGGAAACACCATATATTTT	15	TRBD1	TRBJ1-3	many	TRBV30
CASSLGTAEDWYF	TGCGCCAGCAGCTTGGGTACGGCGGAGGATTGGTACTTC	13	NA	TRBJ2-7	NA	TRBV5-1
CASSLLHGNTEAFF	TGCGCCAGCAGCTTACTCCACGGGAACACTGAAGCTTTCTTT	14	NA	TRBJ1-1	few	TRBV5-1
CASTSPARGAGANVLTF	TGTGCCAGCACCTCCCCTGCCAGGGGCGCTGGGGCCAACGTCCTGACTTTC	17	NA	TRBJ2-6	NA	TRBV6-2/TRBV6-3
CASSLAGRPNSPLHF	TGCGCCAGCAGCTTGGCCGGGCGTCCCAATTCACCCCTCCACTTT	15	NA	TRBJ1-6	many	TRBV5-1
CSAPGTLPYEQYF	TGCAGTGCTCCCGGGACCCTCCCCTACGAGCAGTACTTC	13	NA	TRBJ2-7	many	TRBV20-1
CASSPMVGSYNEQFF	TGTGCCAGCTCACCAATGGTCGGATCCTACAATGAGCAGTTCTTC	15	NA	TRBJ2-1	few	TRBV18
CASRRDIGNTIYF	TGTGCCAGCAGGAGGGACATTGGAAACACCATATATTTT	13	NA	TRBJ1-3	few	TRBV6-5
CASGLTGEYAEAFF	TGTGCTAGTGGTTTAACAGGAGAGTACGCTGAAGCTTTCTTT	14	NA	TRBJ1-1	many	TRBV12-5
CSAREGTAPNQPQHF	TGCAGTGCTAGAGAGGGAACGGCTCCTAATCAGCCCCAGCATTTT	15	NA	TRBJ1-5	NA	TRBV20-1
CASSWGPSYEQYF	TGTGCCAGCAGCTGGGGGCCATCCTACGAGCAGTACTTC	13	NA	TRBJ2-7	many	TRBV5-1
CSVRTGGRTEAFF	TGCAGCGTCCGGACAGGGGGCAGGACTGAAGCTTTCTTT	13	TRBD1	TRBJ1-1	few	TRBV29-1
CATSKGHLTDTQYF	TGTGCCACCAGCAAGGGACATCTCACAGATACGCAGTATTTT	14	NA	TRBJ2-3	few	TRBV15
CSARVVGGLNTEAFF	TGCAGTGCTAGAGTAGTAGGCGGACTGAACACTGAAGCTTTCTTT	15	NA	TRBJ1-1	few	TRBV20-1
CAISTGLAENEQFF	TGTGCCATCAGTACTGGACTAGCTGAAAATGAGCAGTTCTTC	14	TRBD2	TRBJ2-1	few	TRBV10-3
CASSLKENTEAFF	TGTGCCAGCAGTTTAAAGGAGAACACTGAAGCTTTCTTT	13	NA	TRBJ1-1	many	TRBV12-3/TRBV12-4
CASSAKGQGFPSGANVLTF	TGTGCCAGCAGTGCTAAAGGACAGGGATTCCCCTCTGGGGCCAACGTCCTGACTTTC	19	TRBD1	TRBJ2-6	many	TRBV6-1
CASSLASYNEQFF	TGCGCCAGCAGCCTGGCGTCCTACAATGAGCAGTTCTTC	13	NA	TRBJ2-1	many	TRBV12-3/TRBV12-4
CSVEGLAGGSYEQYF	TGCAGCGTTGAAGGGCTAGCGGGAGGTTCCTACGAGCAGTACTTC	15	TRBD2	TRBJ2-7	many	TRBV29-1
CASSLGPSGSSYEQYF	TGTGCCAGCAGCTTAGGCCCTAGCGGGAGCTCCTACGAGCAGTACTTC	16	TRBD2	TRBJ2-7	NA	TRBV7-8
CASTIPKRSYNEQFF	TGTGCCAGCACCATCCCCAAGCGGAGCTACAATGAGCAGTTCTTC	15	NA	TRBJ2-1	many	TRBV6-2/TRBV6-3
CASSSEGRKGTEAFF	TGCGCCAGCAGCTCGGAGGGCCGAAAAGGTACTGAAGCTTTCTTT	15	NA	TRBJ1-1	many	TRBV5-1
CASSSLGRAFF	TGTGCCAGCAGTTCGTTGGGCCGGGCTTTCTTT	11	NA	TRBJ1-1	many	TRBV27
CASSSGTEPNEKLFF	TGTGCCAGCAGCTCCGGGACAGAACCTAATGAAAAACTGTTTTTT	15	TRBD1	TRBJ1-4	few	TRBV12-3/TRBV12-4
CSARAWDGSYEQYF	TGCAGTGCTAGAGCCTGGGACGGCTCCTACGAGCAGTACTTC	14	NA	TRBJ2-7	few	TRBV20-1
CASKKKSGTSGVHQETQYF	TGTGCCAGCAAGAAAAAATCCGGGACTAGCGGGGTCCACCAAGAGACCCAGTACTTC	19	TRBD2	TRBJ2-5	many	TRBV6-1
CASSLRIGQGVWDTEAFF	TGCGCCAGCAGCTTGAGAATTGGACAGGGCGTTTGGGACACTGAAGCTTTCTTT	18	TRBD1	TRBJ1-1	many	TRBV5-1
CASSWASTYEQYF	TGTGCCAGCAGCTGGGCCAGTACCTACGAGCAGTACTTC	13	NA	TRBJ2-7	many	TRBV5-6
CASVDSYYGYTF	TGTGCCAGCGTCGACAGCTACTATGGCTACACCTTC	12	NA	TRBJ1-2	many	TRBV2
CAINKDTRSTEAFF	TGTGCCATCAACAAAGACACCCGTAGCACTGAAGCTTTCTTT	14	NA	TRBJ1-1	NA	TRBV10-3
CASSPRGHLNYGYTF	TGTGCCAGCAGCCCGCGGGGACACCTTAACTATGGCTACACCTTC	15	NA	TRBJ1-2	few	TRBV12-3/TRBV12-4
CASSTTGLNEKLFF	TGTGCCAGCAGTACGACAGGCCTTAATGAAAAACTGTTTTTT	14	NA	TRBJ1-4	many	TRBV6-6
CASSFTGATNEKLFF	TGTGCCAGCAGTTTTACGGGGGCAACTAATGAAAAACTGTTTTTT	15	NA	TRBJ1-4	many	TRBV6-6
CASSGPIKGRGGYTF	TGTGCCAGCAGTGGGCCGATAAAGGGACGTGGAGGCTACACCTTC	15	NA	TRBJ1-2	many	TRBV6-2/TRBV6-3
CASSLASQGVQPQHF	TGTGCCAGCAGCTTGGCGTCGCAGGGGGTTCAGCCCCAGCATTTT	15	TRBD1	TRBJ1-5	many	TRBV5-5
CASSQDPTGHQPQHF	TGCGCCAGCAGCCAAGATCCGACAGGGCATCAGCCCCAGCATTTT	15	TRBD1	TRBJ1-5	many	TRBV4-3
CASKGTLDSYNEQFF	TGTGCCAGCAAAGGGACCCTCGATTCCTACAATGAGCAGTTCTTC	15	NA	TRBJ2-1	few	TRBV2
CSARTSPSGYTDTQYF	TGCAGTGCTAGAACCTCTCCTAGCGGCTACACAGATACGCAGTATTTT	16	TRBD2	TRBJ2-3	many	TRBV20-1
CASSSMGLGSGTTDTQYF	TGTGCCAGCAGTTCGATGGGTCTTGGGAGCGGGACCACAGATACGCAGTATTTT	18	TRBD2	TRBJ2-3	NA	TRBV6-6
CASSQEYGRTTDTQYF	TGTGCCAGCAGCCAAGAGTATGGGCGGACAACAGACACCCAGTACTTC	16	NA	TRBJ2-5	many	TRBV4-2
CASTLRSTSTDTQYF	TGCGCCAGCACCCTGCGGAGTACTAGCACAGATACGCAGTATTTT	15	NA	TRBJ2-3	few	TRBV5-1